Presented here are 8 T cell receptor beta chains from one specimen sequenced in a study of T-cell memory formation after mild COVID-19. From the 5' RACE reads, TCRdb called clonotypes with MiXCR, one entry per CDR3 protein. The sample carries approximately 300,000 distinct CDR3 sequences, roughly 15% recorded once. Sequencing was carried out using PBMCs or a T cell subset sorted from them (not recorded which). These receptor sequences come from a young man who had mild COVID-19 (a few samples of this study predate the infection). Cell type and time point are not known.

This chain uses TRBV18 with TRBJ1-2, with unresolved D. The CDR3 spans 14 residues. V dropped 2 bases and J dropped 8 bases, with 15 bases sitting between them. The germline CDR1 and CDR2 sequences are KGHSH and LQKENI. Written as DNA, the CDR3 is TGTGCCAGCTCACCAAGTCTAAGGGAGGAGGGCTACACCTTC. Amino acid sequence: CASSPSLREEGYTF.

This clonotype was detected a few times. The chain is built from TRBV12-5 and TRBJ1-1; possible D gene TRBD1, 6 bases. The germline V gene has CDR1 LGHNT and CDR2 FRNRAP. CDR3 length equals 11 residues. Trimming took 6 bases from V and 7 from J, leaving 9 bases between them. The CDR3 loop is CASGTGLEAFF. The DNA of the CDR3 is TGTGCTAGTGGAACAGGGCTTGAAGCTTTCTTT. Full variable domain (rest looked up from reference TRBV12-5 and TRBJ1-1): DARVTQTPRHKVTEMGQEVTMRCQPILGHNTVFWYRQTMMQGLELLAYFRNRAPLDDSGMPKDRFSAEMPDATLATLKIQPSEPRDSAVYFCASGTGLEAFFGQGTRLTVV.

This clonotype was counted only a few times. The rearrangement uses TRBV18 and TRBJ1-6; a possible D gene is TRBD1 (6 bases). Germline assignment: CDR1 KGHSH and CDR2 LQKENI. The CDR3 has 14 amino acids. Trimming left V 5 bases short and J 9 bases short, with 14 bases between. The CDR3 DNA reads TGTGCCAGCTCAATGGGGCAGGGGCTTTCACCCCTCCACTTT. Its translation: CASSMGQGLSPLHF. The whole variable domain, filled in from reference TRBV18 and TRBJ1-6, reads NAGVMQNPRHLVRRRGQEARLRCSPMKGHSHVYWYRQLPEEGLKFMVYLQKENIIDESGMPKERFSAEFPKEGPSILRIQQVVRGDSAAYFCASSMGQGLSPLHFGNGTRLTVT.

The V and J genes are TRBV19 and TRBJ1-5, with TRBD1 as a possible D gene (6 bases). V was cut by 3 bases and J by 0 bases, with 18 bases left in between. Germline V gene data show CDR1 as LNHDA and CDR2 as SQIVND (reference sequence). The CDR3 spans 18 residues. The CDR3 nucleotides are TGTGCCAGTAGTATCCGAAATTTCAGGGGAAATAGCAATCAGCCCCAGCATTTT. It specifies CASSIRNFRGNSNQPQHF. Combining the CDR3 with reference TRBV19 and TRBJ1-5 gives the whole variable domain DGGITQSPKYLFRKEGQNVTLSCEQNLNHDAMYWYRQDPGQGLRLIYYSQIVNDFQKGDIAEGYSVSREKKESFPLTVTSAQKNPTAFYLCASSIRNFRGNSNQPQHFGDGTRLSIL.

The chain couples TRBV5-1 to TRBJ2-1, with D maybe TRBD2 (5 bases). Trimming removed 0 bases from V and 5 bases from J, with 9 bases in between. Germline-derived CDR1 and CDR2 are SGHRS and YFSETQ. The CDR3 totals 14 residues. CDR3 protein: CASSLERTDNEQFF. CDR3 DNA sequence: TGCGCCAGCAGCTTGGAGCGGACTGACAATGAGCAGTTCTTC.

Ten or more counts support this clonotype. The V gene is TRBV5-1, the J gene TRBJ1-1; possible D gene TRBD1, 5 bases. Germline CDR1 reads SGHRS; CDR2 reads YFSETQ. This CDR3 contains 13 residues. V dropped 4 bases and J dropped 3 bases, with 10 bases sitting between them. The CDR3 DNA is TGCGCCAGCAGCCCAGGGCTGGACACTGAAGCTTTCTTT. It encodes CASSPGLDTEAFF.

The genes are TRBV27 and TRBJ2-1; D is possibly TRBD1 (6 bases). This CDR3 comprises 17 residues. V gave up 4 bases and J gave up 5 bases, with 21 bases separating them. Looked up from germline, CDR1 is MNHEY and CDR2 is SMNVEV (reference sequence). CDR3 amino acids: CASSSIPPGVIDNEQFF. The CDR3 DNA sequence: TGTGCCAGCAGTTCGATCCCCCCAGGGGTCATAGACAATGAGCAGTTCTTC.

There are many counts of this clonotype. The CDR3 bases are TGCGCCAGCAGCCAAGATCAAGGTGGGGAGAACATTCAGTACTTC. Translated, it gives CASSQDQGGENIQYF. The chain employs TRBV4-3 and TRBJ2-4; perhaps TRBD2 as D (5 bases). V was trimmed by 0 bases and J by 7 bases, leaving 13 bases between them. Germline CDR1 LGHNA, CDR2 YSLEER. The CDR3 spans 15 residues.